This T cell receptor beta chain stems from a study of cytomegalovirus exposure and HLA in healthy donors. The germline V gene has CDR1 SGHDN and CDR2 FVKESK. CDR3 length equals 16 residues. The ends were cut back, 1 base at V and 7 bases at J, with 20 bases in the middle. In the case of this clone: Its antigen remains unknown.

The donors, nominally healthy at sampling, likely had unrecorded immune exposures. Study conclusions and caveats: Donors were assumed by presence/absence analyses to have roughly uniform sequencing depth.

The PCR contained 60 Vbeta and 13 Jbeta primers. Repertoires were generated with immunoSEQ multiplex PCR, while TCRdb's copy carries only in-frame clones and drops some. The data contain over 120,000 clones, 75% of them singletons. The sequence was obtained from a man aged 25 to 40 in good health and CMV-seronegative. The V gene is TRBV14, the J gene TRBJ2-7; tentative D call: TRBD1 (6 bases). The sequenced material came from PBMCs. The DNA for the CDR3 is TGTGCCAGCAGCCAAGTCCCCGGAAGGGGGTTGGGGGAGCAGTACTTC. Its protein is CASSQVPGRGLGEQYF.